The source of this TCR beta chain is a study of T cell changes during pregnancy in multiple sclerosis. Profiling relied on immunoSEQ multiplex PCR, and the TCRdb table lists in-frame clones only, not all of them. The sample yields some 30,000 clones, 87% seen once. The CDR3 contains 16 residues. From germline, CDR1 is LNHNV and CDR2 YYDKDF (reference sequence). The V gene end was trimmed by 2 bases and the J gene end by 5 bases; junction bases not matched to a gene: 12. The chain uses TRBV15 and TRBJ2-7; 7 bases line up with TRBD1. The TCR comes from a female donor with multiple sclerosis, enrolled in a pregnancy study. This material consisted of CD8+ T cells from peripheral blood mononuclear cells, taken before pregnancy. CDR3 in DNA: TGTGCCACCAGCAGAACCGACAGGGAACGATGGGACGAGCAGTACTTC. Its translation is CATSRTDRERWDEQYF. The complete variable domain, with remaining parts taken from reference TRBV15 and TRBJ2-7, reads DAMVIQNPRYQVTQFGKPVTLSCSQTLNHNVMYWYQQKSSQAPKLLFHYYDKDFNNEADTPDNFQSRRPNTSFCFLDIRSPGLGDTAMYLCATSRTDRERWDEQYFGPGTRLTVT.